A single sample is the source of the 19 T cell receptor beta chains below, sequenced in a study of blood T cell repertoires in COVID-19. Here immunoSEQ multiplex PCR was the method, and the copy in TCRdb shows in-frame clones only, minus some. The table records tens of thousands of clones, around four fifths of them present only once. Sample: peripheral blood. The receptors stem from a human donor in a cohort sampled during active COVID-19.

The J gene is TRBJ1-1, the V gene TRBV11-2; possible D gene TRBD1, 5 bases. V was trimmed by 2 bases and J by 1 base, leaving 14 bases between them. Germline values: CDR1 SGHAT, CDR2 FQNNGV. The CDR3 totals 16 residues. The CDR3 protein is CASSLLGGTGNTEAFF. The DNA of the CDR3 is TGTGCCAGCAGCTTATTAGGAGGGACGGGGAACACTGAAGCTTTCTTT.

In nucleotides, the CDR3 is TGTGCCAGCAGCCAAGAAGGGACAGAGTACTTC. Amino acids: CASSQEGTEYF. This chain joins TRBV3-1 (or the pseudogene TRBV3-2) and TRBJ2-7; the match to TRBD1 covers 7 bases. Germline V CDR1 and CDR2: LGHDT, YNNKEL (reference sequence). This CDR3 region has 11 residues. V shed 0 bases, J shed 11 bases, and the junction held 1 base outside the gene matches.

This rearrangement joins TRBV5-1 to TRBJ2-5, with a tentative D call TRBD2 (6 bases). The germline V gene has CDR1 SGHRS and CDR2 YFSETQ. This CDR3 has 14 amino acids. Trimming removed 0 bases at V and 5 bases at J, with 11 bases between. DNA of the CDR3: TGCGCCAGCAGCTTGGATCTAGCGTGGGAGACCCAGTACTTC. Protein sequence: CASSLDLAWETQYF.

The V and J genes are TRBV7-9 and TRBJ1-4; D uncertain. There are 14 residues in the CDR3. Germline V gene lookup returns CDR1 SEHNR and CDR2 FQNEAQ (reference sequence). V was shortened by 4 bases and J by 6 bases, with 12 bases between the two germline ends. The DNA for the CDR3 is TGTGCCAGCAGCTCGGGAAGACGGGATGAAAAACTGTTTTTT. Translation gives CASSSGRRDEKLFF.

The chain links TRBV18 to TRBJ1-3; D ambiguous. CDR1 is KGHSH and CDR2 is LQKENI in the germline V gene. The ends were cut back, 3 bases at V and 0 bases at J, with 15 bases in the middle. CDR3 size: 17 residues. This CDR3 is CASSPFSGANSGNTIYF. CDR3 DNA sequence: TGTGCCAGCTCACCCTTTTCGGGAGCAAACTCTGGAAACACCATATATTTT.

In its sample, this clone was seen a few times. The gene calls are TRBV7-9 and TRBJ1-4; 10 bases align to TRBD1. The CDR3 is 14 residues long. Losses at the gene ends were 6 bases for V and 6 bases for J; bases not matched to a gene: 4. Germline V CDR1 and CDR2: SEHNR, FQNEAQ (reference sequence). Here the CDR3 DNA reads TGTGCCAGCAGTCGGGACAGGGGAGATGAAAAACTGTTTTTT. The encoded protein is CASSRDRGDEKLFF.

V is TRBV7-6 and J is TRBJ2-5; 15 bases match TRBD2. Germline values: CDR1 SGHVS, CDR2 FNYEAQ. CDR3 length: 17 residues. V dropped 8 bases and J dropped 1; count of bases not matched to a gene: 8. In DNA form, the CDR3 reads TGTGCCAGCTGGGGACTAGCGGGGGGTTTGCGCCAAGAGACCCAGTACTTC. It yields the protein CASWGLAGGLRQETQYF.

The V gene is TRBV7-2, the J gene TRBJ2-7; 11 bases fit TRBD2. This CDR3 region has 14 residues. V shed 3 bases, J shed 3 bases, and the junction held 1 base outside the gene matches. CDR1 is SGHTA, CDR2 FQGNSA, per germline. In nucleotides, the CDR3 is TGTGCCAGCAGCTTTACTAGCGGGGGCTACGAGCAGTACTTC. It codes for CASSFTSGGYEQYF.

The chain couples TRBV5-6 to TRBJ1-1; the D gene is possibly TRBD1 (6 bases). Between the trimmed V and J ends, which lost 6 bases and 4 bases, there was a span of 19 bases. This CDR3 region has 15 residues. Germline lookup yields CDR1 SGHDT and CDR2 YYEEEE. CDR3 sequence reads: CASKYVRGFTTEAFF. CDR3 sequence (DNA): TGTGCCAGCAAATACGTAAGGGGGTTTACCACTGAAGCTTTCTTT.

The rearrangement uses TRBV6-6 and TRBJ1-5, with 9 positions matching TRBD1. The CDR3 has 16 amino acids. Trimming removed 5 bases from V and 4 bases from J; junction bases left unmatched: 9. CDR1 and CDR2 from the germline V gene are MNHNY and SVGAGI (reference sequence). CDR3 residues: CASSTLGQGVNQPQHF. Written as DNA, the CDR3 is TGTGCCAGCAGTACCCTGGGACAGGGAGTAAATCAGCCCCAGCATTTT.

J is TRBJ2-5 and V is TRBV6-5, with TRBD1 matching 7 bases. Germline V lookup: CDR1 MNHEY, CDR2 SVGAGI. This CDR3 has 14 amino acids. The V and J ends lost 7 bases and 1 base, in that order; junction bases with no gene match: 6. The CDR3 DNA follows: TGTGCCAGCAAACGACAGGGTTCCCAAGAGACCCAGTACTTC. This encodes CASKRQGSQETQYF.

This clone was seen a handful of times. The V gene is TRBV7-9, the J gene TRBJ2-5, with no clear D. The CDR3 covers 15 residues. V was trimmed by 3 bases and J by 1 base, leaving 12 bases between them. The germline V gene encodes CDR1 SEHNR and CDR2 FQNEAQ (reference sequence). The CDR3 DNA is TGTGCCAGCAGCTTGATCTGGCAGGCCCAAGAGACCCAGTACTTC. Amino acids: CASSLIWQAQETQYF.

This chain uses TRBV5-1 with TRBJ2-1, with TRBD1 identical over 8 bases. The germline CDR1 and CDR2 sequences are SGHRS and YFSETQ. The CDR3 sequence is 15 residues long. Trimming at V came to 0 bases and at J to 2 bases, leaving 1 base not matched to a gene. CDR3 coding DNA: TGCGCCAGCAGCTTGGGGGACAGGACCTACAATGAGCAGTTCTTC. It translates to CASSLGDRTYNEQFF.

This clone came up once. This chain links TRBV9 with TRBJ1-1; 8 nucleotides match TRBD1. Unmatched junction bases numbered 2, after V lost 4 bases and J lost 0 bases. This CDR3 has 14 amino acids. Germline CDR1 SGDLS, CDR2 YYNGEE. Written as DNA, the CDR3 is TGTGCCAGCAGCCGGACAGGGATGAACACTGAAGCTTTCTTT. Its translation: CASSRTGMNTEAFF.

V usage is TRBV18 and J usage is TRBJ1-4; D unclear. CDR1 is KGHSH and CDR2 is LQKENI in the germline V gene. V dropped 0 bases and J dropped 8 bases, with 25 bases sitting between them. CDR3 length: 19 residues. Written as DNA, the CDR3 is TGTGCCAGCTCACCACCGTCTTACTCCGGAGGGTCTGCTCGGGAAAAACTGTTTTTT. This translates into CASSPPSYSGGSAREKLFF.

The CDR3 DNA reads TGCGCCAGCAGCTTGTTGACAGGGGACACCGGGGAGCTGTTTTTT. Protein sequence: CASSLLTGDTGELFF. The rearrangement joins TRBV5-1 to TRBJ2-2; 8 bases map to TRBD1. CDR1 SGHRS and CDR2 YFSETQ come from the germline V gene. Germline trimming cut 1 base from V and 3 bases from J; bases unmatched to any gene: 2. This CDR3 is 15 amino acids long. Variable domain in full (rest from reference TRBV5-1 and TRBJ2-2): KAGVTQTPRYLIKTRGQQVTLSCSPISGHRSVSWYQQTPGQGLQFLFEYFSETQRNKGNFPGRFSGRQFSNSRSEMNVSTLELGDSALYLCASSLLTGDTGELFFGEGSRLTVL.

The chain employs TRBV24-1 and TRBJ1-2; 11 bases map to TRBD1. V was pared by 5 bases and J by 4 bases, with 5 bases of the junction left unmatched. The CDR3 covers 15 residues. Germline V CDR1 and CDR2: KGHDR, SFDVKD. CDR3 sequence reads: CATSVPGQGVYGYTF. The DNA of the CDR3 is TGTGCCACCAGTGTCCCGGGACAGGGGGTCTATGGCTACACCTTC.

The chain is built from TRBV27 and TRBJ2-7, with TRBD1 matching 7 bases. CDR3 length: 15 amino acids. Germline CDR1 reads MNHEY; CDR2 reads SMNVEV (reference sequence). V shed 4 bases, J shed 2 bases, and the junction held 8 bases outside the gene matches. The CDR3 here is CASSSYRDSTYEQYF. CDR3 in DNA: TGTGCCAGCAGTTCGTATCGGGACAGCACCTACGAGCAGTACTTC.

The gene calls are TRBV28 and TRBJ2-3; tentatively, D is TRBD2 (6 bases). V lost 2 bases to trimming and J lost 0 bases, with 9 bases between them. The CDR3 contains 15 residues. From germline, CDR1 is MDHEN and CDR2 SYDVKM. The CDR3 reads CASSLLGGSTDTQYF. As DNA, the CDR3 is TGTGCCAGCAGTTTACTCGGGGGTAGCACAGATACGCAGTATTTT. Full variable domain (outside the CDR3, taken from reference TRBV28 and TRBJ2-3): DVKVTQSSRYLVKRTGEKVFLECVQDMDHENMFWYRQDPGLGLRLIYFSYDVKMKEKGDIPEGYSVSREKKERFSLILESASTNQTSMYLCASSLLGGSTDTQYFGPGTRLTVL.